This TCR beta chain was captured in a study of radiation and T cells in renal cell carcinoma. The sample's time point: blood 2 weeks post-SBRT. Treatment reported: 15 Gy SBRT to primary tumor, nephrectomy 4 weeks later. After removal of 5 bases from V and 4 bases from J, the junction contained 6 bases not matched to a gene. This CDR3 comprises 14 residues. Germline V gene lookup returns CDR1 LNHDA and CDR2 SQIVND (reference sequence). The assay was immunoSEQ multiplex PCR, and TCRdb's table has in-frame clones only and misses some. The sample includes some 76,000 clones, 82% of them seen just once. Sequenced here: blood, sampled from a patient whose treatment included radiotherapy and nephrectomy. The V gene is TRBV19, the J gene TRBJ1-2; 8 bases are a match to TRBD1. The clonotype originates from a man aged 55-75 years with renal cell carcinoma. The CDR3 protein is CASSESGGTYGYTF. The DNA for the CDR3 is TGTGCCAGTAGTGAATCAGGGGGCACCTATGGCTACACCTTC.